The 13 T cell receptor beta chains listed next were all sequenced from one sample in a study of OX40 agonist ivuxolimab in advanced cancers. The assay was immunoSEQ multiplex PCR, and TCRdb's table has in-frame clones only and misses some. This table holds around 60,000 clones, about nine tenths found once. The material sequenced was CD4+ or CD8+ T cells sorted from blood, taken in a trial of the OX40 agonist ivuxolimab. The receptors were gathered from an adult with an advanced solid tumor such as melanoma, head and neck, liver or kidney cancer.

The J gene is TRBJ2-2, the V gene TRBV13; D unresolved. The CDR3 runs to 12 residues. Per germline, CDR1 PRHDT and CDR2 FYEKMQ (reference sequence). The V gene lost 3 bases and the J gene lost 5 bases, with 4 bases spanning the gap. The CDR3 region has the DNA TGTGCCAGCAGCTTTCGGACCGGGGAGCTGTTTTTT. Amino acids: CASSFRTGELFF.

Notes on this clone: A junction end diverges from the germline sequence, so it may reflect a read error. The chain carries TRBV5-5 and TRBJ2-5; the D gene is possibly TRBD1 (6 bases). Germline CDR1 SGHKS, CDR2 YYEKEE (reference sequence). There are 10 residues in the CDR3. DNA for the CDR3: TGTGCCAGCAGCTTGGGGGACACCCACTTC. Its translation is CASSLGDTHF.

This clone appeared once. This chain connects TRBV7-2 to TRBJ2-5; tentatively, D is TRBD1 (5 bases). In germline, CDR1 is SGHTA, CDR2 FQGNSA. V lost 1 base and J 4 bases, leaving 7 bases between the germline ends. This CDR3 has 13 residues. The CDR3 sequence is CASSLGGRETQYF. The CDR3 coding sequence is TGTGCCAGCAGCTTAGGGGGCCGAGAGACCCAGTACTTC.

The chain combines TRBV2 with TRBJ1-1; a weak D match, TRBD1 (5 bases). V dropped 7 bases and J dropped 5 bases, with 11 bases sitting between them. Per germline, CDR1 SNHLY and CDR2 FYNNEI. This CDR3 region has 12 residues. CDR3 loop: CASNGGMTEAFF. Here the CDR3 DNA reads TGTGCCAGCAATGGGGGGATGACTGAAGCTTTCTTT.

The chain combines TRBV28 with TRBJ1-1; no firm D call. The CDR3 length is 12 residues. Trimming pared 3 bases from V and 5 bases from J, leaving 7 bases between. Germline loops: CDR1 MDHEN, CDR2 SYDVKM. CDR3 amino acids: CASSFSATEAFF. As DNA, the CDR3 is TGTGCCAGCAGTTTTTCGGCTACTGAAGCTTTCTTT.

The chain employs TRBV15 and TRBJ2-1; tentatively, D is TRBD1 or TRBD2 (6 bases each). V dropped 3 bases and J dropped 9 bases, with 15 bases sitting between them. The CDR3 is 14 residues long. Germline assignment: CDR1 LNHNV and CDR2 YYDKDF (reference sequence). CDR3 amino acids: CATSSGGTTREQFF. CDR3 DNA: TGTGCCACCAGCAGTGGCGGGACAACCCGTGAGCAGTTCTTC.

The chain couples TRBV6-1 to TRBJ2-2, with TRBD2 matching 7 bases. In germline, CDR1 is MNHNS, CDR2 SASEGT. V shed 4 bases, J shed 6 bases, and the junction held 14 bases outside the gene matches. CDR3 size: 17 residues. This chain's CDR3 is CASSGERGGSGSGELFF. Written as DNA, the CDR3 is TGTGCCAGCAGTGGGGAAAGGGGCGGGAGTGGGTCCGGGGAGCTGTTTTTT.

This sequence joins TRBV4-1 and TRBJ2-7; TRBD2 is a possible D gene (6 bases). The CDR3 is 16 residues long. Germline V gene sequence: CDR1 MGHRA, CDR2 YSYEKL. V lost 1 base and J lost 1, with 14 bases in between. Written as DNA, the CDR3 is TGCGCCAGCAGCCAAGGCCCCCTAGCGTCATCCTACGAGCAGTACTTC. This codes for CASSQGPLASSYEQYF.

The CDR3 loop reads CASSPGLAGRAGEQYF. The CDR3, as DNA: TGTGCCAGCAGTCCCGGACTAGCGGGACGGGCGGGCGAGCAGTACTTC. The chain combines TRBV27 with TRBJ2-7; TRBD2 agrees at 12 bases. CDR3 length: 16 amino acids. Germline CDR1 reads MNHEY; CDR2 reads SMNVEV (reference sequence). V trimming: 5 bases; J trimming: 6 bases; junction bases outside the gene matches: 11.

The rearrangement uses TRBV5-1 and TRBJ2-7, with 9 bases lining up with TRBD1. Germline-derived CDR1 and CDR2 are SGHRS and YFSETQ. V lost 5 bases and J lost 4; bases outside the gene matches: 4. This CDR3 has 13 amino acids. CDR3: CASREDRGYEQYF. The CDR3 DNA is TGCGCCAGCAGGGAAGACAGGGGGTACGAGCAGTACTTC.

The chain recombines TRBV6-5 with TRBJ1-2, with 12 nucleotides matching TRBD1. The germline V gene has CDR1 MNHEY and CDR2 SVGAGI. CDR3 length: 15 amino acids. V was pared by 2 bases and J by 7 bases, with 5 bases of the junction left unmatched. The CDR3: CASSYRDRGLSGYTF. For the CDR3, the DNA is TGTGCCAGCAGTTACCGGGACAGGGGGCTTAGTGGCTACACCTTC.

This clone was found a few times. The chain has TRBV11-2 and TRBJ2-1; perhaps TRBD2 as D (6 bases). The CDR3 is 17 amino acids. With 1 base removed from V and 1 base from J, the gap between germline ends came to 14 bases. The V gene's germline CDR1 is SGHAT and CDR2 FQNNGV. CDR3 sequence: CASSLVVGGASYNEQFF. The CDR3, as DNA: TGTGCCAGCAGCTTAGTGGTGGGAGGTGCGTCCTACAATGAGCAGTTCTTC.

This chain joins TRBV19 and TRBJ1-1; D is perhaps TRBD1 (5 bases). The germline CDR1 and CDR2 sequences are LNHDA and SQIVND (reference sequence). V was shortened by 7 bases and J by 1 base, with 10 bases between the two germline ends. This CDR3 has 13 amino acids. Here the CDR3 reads CASIPGPNTEAFF. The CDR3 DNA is TGTGCCAGTATCCCGGGACCGAACACTGAAGCTTTCTTT. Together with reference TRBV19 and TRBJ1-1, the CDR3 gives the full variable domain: DGGITQSPKYLFRKEGQNVTLSCEQNLNHDAMYWYRQDPGQGLRLIYYSQIVNDFQKGDIAEGYSVSREKKESFPLTVTSAQKNPTAFYLCASIPGPNTEAFFGQGTRLTVV.